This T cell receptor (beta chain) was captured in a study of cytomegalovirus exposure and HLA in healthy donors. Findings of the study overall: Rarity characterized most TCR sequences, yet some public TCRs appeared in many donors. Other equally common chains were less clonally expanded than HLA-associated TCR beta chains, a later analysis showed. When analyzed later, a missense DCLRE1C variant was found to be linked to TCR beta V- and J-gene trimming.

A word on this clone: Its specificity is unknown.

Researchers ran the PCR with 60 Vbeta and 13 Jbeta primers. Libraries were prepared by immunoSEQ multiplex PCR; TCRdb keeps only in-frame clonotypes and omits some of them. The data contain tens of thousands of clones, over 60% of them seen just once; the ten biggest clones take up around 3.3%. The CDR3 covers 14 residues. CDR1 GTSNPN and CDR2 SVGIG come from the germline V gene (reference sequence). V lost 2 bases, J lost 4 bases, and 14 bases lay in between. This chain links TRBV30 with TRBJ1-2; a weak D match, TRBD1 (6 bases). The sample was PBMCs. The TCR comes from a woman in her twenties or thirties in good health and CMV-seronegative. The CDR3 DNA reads TGTGCCTGGAGTTTGGGGGCCGGGTCCTATGGCTACACCTTC. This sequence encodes CAWSLGAGSYGYTF. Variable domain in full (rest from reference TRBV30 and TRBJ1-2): SQTIHQWPATLVQPVGSPLSLECTVEGTSNPNLYWYRQAAGRGLQLLFYSVGIGQISSEVPQNLSASRPQDRQFILSSKKLLLSDSGFYLCAWSLGAGSYGYTFGSGTRLTVV.